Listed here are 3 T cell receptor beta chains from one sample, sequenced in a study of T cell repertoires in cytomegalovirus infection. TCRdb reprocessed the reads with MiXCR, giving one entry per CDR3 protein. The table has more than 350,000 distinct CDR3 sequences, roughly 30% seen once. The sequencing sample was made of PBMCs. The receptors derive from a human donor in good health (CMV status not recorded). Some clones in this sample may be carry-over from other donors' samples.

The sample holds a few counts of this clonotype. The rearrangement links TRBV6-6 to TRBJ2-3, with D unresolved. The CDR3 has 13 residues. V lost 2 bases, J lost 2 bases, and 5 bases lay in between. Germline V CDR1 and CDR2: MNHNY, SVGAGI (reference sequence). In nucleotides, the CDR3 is TGTGCCAGCAGTTACACCGACACAGATACGCAGTATTTT. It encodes CASSYTDTDTQYF.

CDR3 sequence (DNA): TGCAGCGTTGACAAGCGGTTGGGAGAGACCCAGTACTTC. Translating it yields CSVDKRLGETQYF. V usage is TRBV29-1 and J usage is TRBJ2-5; maybe TRBD2 (5 bases). The CDR3 runs to 13 residues. CDR1 and CDR2 from the germline V gene are SQVTM and ANQGSEA. V lost 3 bases to trimming and J lost 4 bases, with 12 bases between them.

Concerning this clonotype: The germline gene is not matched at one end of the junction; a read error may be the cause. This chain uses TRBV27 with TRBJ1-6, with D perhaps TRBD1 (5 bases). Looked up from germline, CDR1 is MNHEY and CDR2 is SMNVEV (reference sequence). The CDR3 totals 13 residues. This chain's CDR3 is CSRSEGTGSPHHF. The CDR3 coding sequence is TGTTCCAGAAGTGAAGGGACCGGATCACCCCACCACTTT.